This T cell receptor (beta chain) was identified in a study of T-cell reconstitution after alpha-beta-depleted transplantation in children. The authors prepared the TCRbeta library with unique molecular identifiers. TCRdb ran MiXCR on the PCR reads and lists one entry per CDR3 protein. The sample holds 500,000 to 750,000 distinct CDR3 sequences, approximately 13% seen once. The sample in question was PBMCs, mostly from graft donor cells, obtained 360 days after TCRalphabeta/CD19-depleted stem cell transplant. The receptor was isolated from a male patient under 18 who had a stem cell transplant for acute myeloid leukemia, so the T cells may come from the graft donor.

The CDR3 DNA reads TGTGCCAGTAGTATCCGCCAGGGTCTAGCCAAAAACATTCAGTACTTC. Protein product: CASSIRQGLAKNIQYF. V usage is TRBV19 and J usage is TRBJ2-4, with a possible D match to TRBD1 (5 bases). From germline, CDR1 is LNHDA and CDR2 SQIVND (reference sequence). Trimming took 3 bases from V and 0 from J, leaving 12 bases between them. The CDR3 sequence is 16 residues long. Full variable domain (missing parts from reference TRBV19 and TRBJ2-4): DGGITQSPKYLFRKEGQNVTLSCEQNLNHDAMYWYRQDPGQGLRLIYYSQIVNDFQKGDIAEGYSVSREKKESFPLTVTSAQKNPTAFYLCASSIRQGLAKNIQYFGAGTRLSVL.